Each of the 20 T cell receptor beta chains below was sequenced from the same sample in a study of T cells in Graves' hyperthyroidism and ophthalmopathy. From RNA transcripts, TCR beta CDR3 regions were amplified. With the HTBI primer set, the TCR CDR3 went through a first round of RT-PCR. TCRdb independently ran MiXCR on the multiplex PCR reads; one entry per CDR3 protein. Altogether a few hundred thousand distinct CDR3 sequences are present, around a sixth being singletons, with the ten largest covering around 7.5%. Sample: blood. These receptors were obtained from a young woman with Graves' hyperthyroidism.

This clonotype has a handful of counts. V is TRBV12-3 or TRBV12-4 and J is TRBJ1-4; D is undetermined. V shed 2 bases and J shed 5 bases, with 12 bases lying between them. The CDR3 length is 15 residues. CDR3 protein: CASSLHGLTNEKLFF. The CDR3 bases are TGTGCCAGCAGTTTACATGGTTTGACGAATGAAAAACTGTTTTTT.

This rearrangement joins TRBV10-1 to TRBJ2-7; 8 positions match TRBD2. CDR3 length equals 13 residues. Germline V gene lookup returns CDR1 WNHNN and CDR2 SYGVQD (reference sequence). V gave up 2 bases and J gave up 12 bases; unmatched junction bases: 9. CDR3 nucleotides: TGCGCCAGCAGTGAGGGGACTAGAATGGCGCGGTACTTC. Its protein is CASSEGTRMARYF.

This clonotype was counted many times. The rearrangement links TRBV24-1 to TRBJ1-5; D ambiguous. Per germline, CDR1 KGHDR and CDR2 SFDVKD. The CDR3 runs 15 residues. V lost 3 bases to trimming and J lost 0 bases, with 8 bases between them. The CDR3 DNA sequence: TGTGCCACCAGTGATCATCAGAATAGCAATCAGCCCCAGCATTTT. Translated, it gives CATSDHQNSNQPQHF.

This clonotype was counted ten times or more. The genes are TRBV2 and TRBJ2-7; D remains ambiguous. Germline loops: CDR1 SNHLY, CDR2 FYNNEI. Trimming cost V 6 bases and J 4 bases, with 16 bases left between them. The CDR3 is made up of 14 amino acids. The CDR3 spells CASRAGSVRYEQYF. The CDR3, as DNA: TGTGCCAGCAGGGCCGGTTCAGTTCGGTACGAGCAGTACTTC.

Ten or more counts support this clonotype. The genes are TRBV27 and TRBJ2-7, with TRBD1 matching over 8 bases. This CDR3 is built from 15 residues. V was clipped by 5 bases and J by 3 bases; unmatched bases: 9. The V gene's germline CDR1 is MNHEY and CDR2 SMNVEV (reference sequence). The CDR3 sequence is CASSQRGTGLYEQYF. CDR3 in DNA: TGTGCCAGCAGTCAAAGGGGGACAGGCCTCTACGAGCAGTACTTC.

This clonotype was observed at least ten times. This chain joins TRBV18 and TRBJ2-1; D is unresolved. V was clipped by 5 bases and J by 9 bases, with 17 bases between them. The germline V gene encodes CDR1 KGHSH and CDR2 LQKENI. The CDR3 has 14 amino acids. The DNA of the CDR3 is TGTGCCAGCTCAGGGAACAAGGGTCCTTCTGAGCAGTTCTTC. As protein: CASSGNKGPSEQFF.

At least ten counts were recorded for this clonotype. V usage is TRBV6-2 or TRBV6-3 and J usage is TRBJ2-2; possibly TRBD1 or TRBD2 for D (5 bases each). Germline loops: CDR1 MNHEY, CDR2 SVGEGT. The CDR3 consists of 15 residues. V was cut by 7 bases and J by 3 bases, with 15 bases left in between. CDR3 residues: CASIGVGPHTGELFF. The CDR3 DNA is TGTGCCAGCATAGGAGTGGGACCGCACACCGGGGAGCTGTTTTTT.

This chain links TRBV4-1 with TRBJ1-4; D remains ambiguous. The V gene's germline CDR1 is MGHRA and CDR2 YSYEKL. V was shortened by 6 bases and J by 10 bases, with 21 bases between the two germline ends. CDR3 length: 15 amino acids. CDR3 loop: CASSETGIRFGKLFF. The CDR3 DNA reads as TGCGCCAGCAGTGAAACGGGGATCCGATTTGGAAAACTGTTTTTT.

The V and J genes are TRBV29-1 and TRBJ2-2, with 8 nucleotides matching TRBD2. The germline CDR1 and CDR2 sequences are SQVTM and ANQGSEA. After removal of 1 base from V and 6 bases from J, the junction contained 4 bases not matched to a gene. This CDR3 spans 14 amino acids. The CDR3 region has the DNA TGCAGCGTTGAAGGCGGGAGGAAGGCCGGGGAGCTGTTTTTT. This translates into CSVEGGRKAGELFF.

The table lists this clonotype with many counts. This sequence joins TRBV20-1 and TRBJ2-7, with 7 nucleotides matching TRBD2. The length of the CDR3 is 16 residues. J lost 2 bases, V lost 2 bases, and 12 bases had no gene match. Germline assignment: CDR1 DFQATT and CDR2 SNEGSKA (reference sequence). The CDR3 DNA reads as TGCAGTGCTAGATCCGACCGAGCGGGGAAGACCTACGAGCAGTACTTC. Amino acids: CSARSDRAGKTYEQYF.

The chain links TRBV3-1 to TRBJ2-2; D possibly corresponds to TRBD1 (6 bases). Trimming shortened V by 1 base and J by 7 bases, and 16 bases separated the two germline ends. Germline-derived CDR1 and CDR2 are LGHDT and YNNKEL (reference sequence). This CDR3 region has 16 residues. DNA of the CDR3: TGTGCCAGCAGCCAAGTTACGGACAGATCTGGCGGGGAGCTGTTTTTT. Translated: CASSQVTDRSGGELFF.

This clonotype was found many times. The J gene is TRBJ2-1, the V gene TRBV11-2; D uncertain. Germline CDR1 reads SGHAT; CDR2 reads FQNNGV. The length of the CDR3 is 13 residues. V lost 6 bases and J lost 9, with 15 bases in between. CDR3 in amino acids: CASRPGLQVEQFF. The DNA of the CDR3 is TGTGCCAGCAGGCCCGGGTTGCAGGTTGAGCAGTTCTTC.

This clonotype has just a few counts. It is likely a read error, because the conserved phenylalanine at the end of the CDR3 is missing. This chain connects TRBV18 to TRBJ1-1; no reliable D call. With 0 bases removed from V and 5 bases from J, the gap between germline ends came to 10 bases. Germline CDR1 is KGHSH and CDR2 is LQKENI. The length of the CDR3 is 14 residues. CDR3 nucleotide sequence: TGTGCCAGCTCACCACCTCTGGGTCTAACTGAAGCTTTCTTA. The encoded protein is CASSPPLGLTEAFL.

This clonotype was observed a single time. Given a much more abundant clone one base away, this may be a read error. CDR3 in DNA: TGTGCTAGTGGTTTAATTGTGGTGGAGGGGAACACCGGGGAGCTGTCTTTT. This encodes CASGLIVVEGNTGELSF. The chain uses TRBV12-5 and TRBJ2-2, with a possible D match to TRBD2 (6 bases). The CDR3 contains 17 residues. Germline CDR1 LGHNT, CDR2 FRNRAP.

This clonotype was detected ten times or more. The CDR3 DNA reads TGTGCCAGCAGTCAAGGGGGGTCCCGGGAGCAGTACTTC. Amino acids: CASSQGGSREQYF. The chain uses TRBV2 and TRBJ2-7; D is tentatively TRBD1 or TRBD2 (6 bases each). With 5 bases removed from V and 7 bases from J, the gap between germline ends came to 15 bases. The CDR3 runs to 13 residues. CDR1 is SNHLY and CDR2 is FYNNEI in the germline V gene.

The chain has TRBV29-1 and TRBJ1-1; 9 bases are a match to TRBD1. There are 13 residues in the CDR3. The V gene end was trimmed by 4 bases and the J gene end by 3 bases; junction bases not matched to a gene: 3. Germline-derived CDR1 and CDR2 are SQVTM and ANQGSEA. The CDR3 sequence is CSVVRTGDTEAFF. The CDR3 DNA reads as TGCAGCGTTGTTCGGACAGGGGACACTGAAGCTTTCTTT.

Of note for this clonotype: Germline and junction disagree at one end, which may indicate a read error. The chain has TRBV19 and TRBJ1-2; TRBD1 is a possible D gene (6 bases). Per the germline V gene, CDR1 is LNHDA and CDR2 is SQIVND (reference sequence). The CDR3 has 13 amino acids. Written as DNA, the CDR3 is TGTGCCAGTAGTATGGACAGAAACTATGGCTACGCCTTC. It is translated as CASSMDRNYGYAF. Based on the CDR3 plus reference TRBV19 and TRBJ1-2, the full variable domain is DGGITQSPKYLFRKEGQNVTLSCEQNLNHDAMYWYRQDPGQGLRLIYYSQIVNDFQKGDIAEGYSVSREKKESFPLTVTSAQKNPTAFYLCASSMDRNYGYAFGSGTRLTVV.

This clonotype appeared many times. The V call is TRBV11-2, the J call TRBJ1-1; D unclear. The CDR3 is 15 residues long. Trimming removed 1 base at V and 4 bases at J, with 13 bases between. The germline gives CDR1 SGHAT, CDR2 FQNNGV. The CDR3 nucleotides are TGTGCCAGCAGCTTAGGTGGGCGAAGGTTCACTGAAGCTTTCTTT. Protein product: CASSLGGRRFTEAFF.

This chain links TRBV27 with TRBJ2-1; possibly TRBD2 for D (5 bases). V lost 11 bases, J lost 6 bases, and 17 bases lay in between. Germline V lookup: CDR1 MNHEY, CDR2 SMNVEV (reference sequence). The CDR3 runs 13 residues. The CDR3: CAGLGLGSNEQFF. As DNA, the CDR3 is TGTGCCGGCTTGGGATTGGGGAGCAATGAGCAGTTCTTC.

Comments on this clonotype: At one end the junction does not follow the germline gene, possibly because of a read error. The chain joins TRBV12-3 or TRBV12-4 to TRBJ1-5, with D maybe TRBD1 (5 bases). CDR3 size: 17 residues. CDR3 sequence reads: CASSPNFSGSSNQPQRF. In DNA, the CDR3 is TGTGCCAGCAGCCCCAACTTCTCAGGGTCGAGCAATCAGCCCCAGCGTTTT.